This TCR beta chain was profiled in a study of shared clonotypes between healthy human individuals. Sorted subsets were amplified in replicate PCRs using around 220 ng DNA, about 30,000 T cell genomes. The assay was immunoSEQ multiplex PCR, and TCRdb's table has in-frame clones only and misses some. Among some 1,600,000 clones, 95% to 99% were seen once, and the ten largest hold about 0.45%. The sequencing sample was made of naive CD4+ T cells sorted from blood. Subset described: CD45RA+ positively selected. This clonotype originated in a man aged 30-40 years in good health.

CDR3 nucleotides: TGTGCCAGCAGTGAAAACAGGGTCCGTGGCAATCAGCCCCAGCATTTT. Translated, it gives CASSENRVRGNQPQHF. The chain joins TRBV6-1 to TRBJ1-5, with TRBD1 as a possible D gene (6 bases). Germline CDR1 and CDR2: MNHNS and SASEGT. The length of the CDR3 is 16 residues. The ends were cut back, 2 bases at V and 2 bases at J, with 13 bases in the middle.